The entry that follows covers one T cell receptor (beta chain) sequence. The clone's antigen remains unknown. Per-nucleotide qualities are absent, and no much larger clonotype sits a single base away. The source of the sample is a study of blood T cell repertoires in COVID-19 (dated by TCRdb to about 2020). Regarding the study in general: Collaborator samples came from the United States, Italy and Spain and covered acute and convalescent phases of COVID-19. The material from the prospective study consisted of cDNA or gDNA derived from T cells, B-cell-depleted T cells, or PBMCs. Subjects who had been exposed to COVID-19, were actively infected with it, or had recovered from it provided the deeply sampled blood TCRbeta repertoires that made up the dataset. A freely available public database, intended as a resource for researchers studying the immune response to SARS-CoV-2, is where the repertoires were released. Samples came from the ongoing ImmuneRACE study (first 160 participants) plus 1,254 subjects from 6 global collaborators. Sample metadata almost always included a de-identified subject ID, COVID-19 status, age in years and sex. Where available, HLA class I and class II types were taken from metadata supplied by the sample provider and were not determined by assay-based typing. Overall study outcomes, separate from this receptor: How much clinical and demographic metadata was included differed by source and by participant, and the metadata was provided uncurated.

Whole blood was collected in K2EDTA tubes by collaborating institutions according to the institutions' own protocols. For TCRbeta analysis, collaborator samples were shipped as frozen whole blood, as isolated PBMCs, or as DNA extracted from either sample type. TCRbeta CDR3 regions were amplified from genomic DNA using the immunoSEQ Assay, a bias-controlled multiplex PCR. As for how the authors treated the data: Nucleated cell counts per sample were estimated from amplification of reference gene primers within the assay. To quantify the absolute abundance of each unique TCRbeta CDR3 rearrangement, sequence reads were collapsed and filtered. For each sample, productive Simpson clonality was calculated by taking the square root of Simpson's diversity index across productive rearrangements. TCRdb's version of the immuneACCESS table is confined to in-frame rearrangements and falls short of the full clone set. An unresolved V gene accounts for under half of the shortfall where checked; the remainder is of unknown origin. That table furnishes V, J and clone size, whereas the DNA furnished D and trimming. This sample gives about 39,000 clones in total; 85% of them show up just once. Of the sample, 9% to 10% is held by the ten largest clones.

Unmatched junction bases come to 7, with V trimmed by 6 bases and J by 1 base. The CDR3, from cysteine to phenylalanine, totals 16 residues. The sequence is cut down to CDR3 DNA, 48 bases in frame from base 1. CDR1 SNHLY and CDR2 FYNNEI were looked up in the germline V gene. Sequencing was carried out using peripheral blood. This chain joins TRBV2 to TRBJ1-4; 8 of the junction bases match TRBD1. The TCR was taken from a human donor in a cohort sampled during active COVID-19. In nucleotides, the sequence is TGTGCCAGCAGCCTCGACAGGGGACAAACTAATGAAAAACTGTTTTTT. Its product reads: CASSLDRGQTNEKLFF.